A single sample is the source of the 13 T cell receptor beta chains below, sequenced in a study of T cell clonality in common variable immunodeficiency. The repertoire was sequenced with immunoSEQ multiplex PCR; TCRdb's copy has only in-frame clones and lacks some. The sample holds about 52,000 clones, and no clone turns up only once. The sample consisted of peripheral blood mononuclear cells. The receptors shown here come from a person between 18 and 70 years old in good health.

This clone appeared a few times. The sequenced fragment ends 3 residues before the CDR3 boundary, so the rest is inferred from the germline J gene. The chain joins TRBV7-9 to TRBJ1-1, with TRBD1 as a possible D gene (5 bases). The CDR3 runs to 13 residues. Per germline, CDR1 SEHNR and CDR2 FQNEAQ (reference sequence). The CDR3 DNA, read in part, is TGTGCCAGCAGCTTAGCAGGGGTCGAGAAA. Translating it yields CASSLAGVEK. The full-length CDR3 reads as CASSLAGVEKAFF.

This clone has a count of ten or more. The read halts 3 residues ahead of the CDR3 end, with the missing end drawn from the germline J gene. The gene calls are TRBV4-2 and TRBJ2-6; D is possibly TRBD2 (5 bases). From germline, CDR1 is LGHNA and CDR2 YNFKEQ. The length of the CDR3 is 17 residues. With 0 bases removed from V and 0 bases from J, the gap between germline ends came to 9 bases. The part of the CDR3 DNA that was read is TGTGCCAGCAGCCAAGATCTGGACTCCTCTGGGGCCAACGTC. This codes for CASSQDLDSSGANV. The complete CDR3 sequence is CASSQDLDSSGANVLTF.

In its sample, this clone was seen a few times. The read ends 3 residues early relative to the CDR3; the germline J gene fills the gap. The gene calls are TRBV5-5 and TRBJ2-5; D unresolved. Germline V gene sequence: CDR1 SGHKS, CDR2 YYEKEE (reference sequence). The V gene lost 4 bases and the J gene lost 2 bases, with 15 bases spanning the gap. This CDR3 spans 15 amino acids. Incomplete CDR3 DNA: TGTGCCAGCAGCCGAGGCGGTGCGGTACAAGAGACC. Translation gives CASSRGGAVQET. The CDR3 as a whole reads CASSRGGAVQETQYF.

This clone was observed at least ten times. The CDR3 bases that were read are TGTGCCAGCAGCTACGGACAGGGCATATACGAG. It translates to CASSYGQGIYE. The complete CDR3 reads CASSYGQGIYEQYF. This chain connects TRBV6-2 or TRBV6-3 to TRBJ2-7; 8 bases align to TRBD1. The read terminates 3 residues before the CDR3 end, so the remaining end is supplied by the germline J gene. The CDR3 runs to 14 residues. Trimming at V came to 6 bases and at J to 4 bases, leaving 8 bases not matched to a gene. The germline CDR1 and CDR2 sequences are MNHEY and SVGEGT.

This clone was seen ten or more times. The read ends 3 residues early relative to the CDR3; the germline J gene fills the gap. The chain employs TRBV5-4 and TRBJ2-5, with a possible D match to TRBD1 (6 bases). V was pared by 2 bases and J by 4 bases, with 18 bases between. CDR3 length: 16 residues. Germline CDR1 and CDR2: SGHNT and YYREEE (reference sequence). The covered CDR3 bases are TGTGCCAGCAGCTTTATGCGTTTACAGGGCGTAGAGACC. It yields the protein CASSFMRLQGVET. The entire CDR3 protein reads CASSFMRLQGVETQYF.

The sample holds a few counts of this clone. The germline gene is not matched at one end of the junction; a read error may be the cause. The read terminates 3 residues before the CDR3 end, so the remaining end is supplied by the germline J gene. The genes are TRBV7-7 and TRBJ2-3; D might be TRBD1 (5 bases). There are 13 residues in the CDR3. Looked up from germline, CDR1 is SSHAT and CDR2 is FNYEAQ (reference sequence). The CDR3: CASSFKGVQPQYF. The part of the CDR3 DNA that was read is TGTGCTAGCAGCTTCAAAGGGGTTCAGCCG.

As for this clone: The CDR3 goes on 3 residues after the read ends, and that part is filled in from the germline J gene. This chain connects TRBV7-9 to TRBJ1-2, with D unclear. CDR1 and CDR2 (germline): SEHNR, FQNEAQ (reference sequence). CDR3 length equals 12 residues. CDR3 amino acids: CASSRSFYDYTF. The CDR3 bases that were read are TGTGCCAGCAGCCGTTCTTTCTACGAC.

This clone was observed a handful of times. The CDR3 extends 3 residues past the end of the read, so its final part is completed from the germline J gene. Other nucleotide sequences in the sample specify the same CDR3. V and J are TRBV18 and TRBJ2-6, with a possible D match to TRBD1 (6 bases). Germline V gene sequence: CDR1 KGHSH, CDR2 LQKENI. CDR3 length equals 16 residues. The V and J ends lost 6 bases and 0 bases respectively, with 12 bases between them. The CDR3 here is CASSQDSSSGANVLTF. CDR3 DNA, as far as it was read: TGTGCCAGCTCCCAGGACAGTAGCTCTGGGGCCAACGTC.

The sample holds many counts of this clone. The CDR3 goes on 3 residues after the read ends, and that part is filled in from the germline J gene. This chain joins TRBV19 and TRBJ2-7, with TRBD2 matching over 10 bases. Per the germline V gene, CDR1 is LNHDA and CDR2 is SQIVND (reference sequence). The junction had 7 bases not matched to a gene; V was cut back by 3 bases and J by 5 bases. The CDR3 is made up of 15 amino acids. CDR3 in amino acids: CASSIGAGGPHEQYF. CDR3 bases read: TGTGCCAGTAGTATCGGAGCGGGAGGGCCCCACGAG.

This clone was detected ten times or more. The read stops 3 residues short of the end of the CDR3; the missing end is completed from the germline J gene. The chain joins TRBV4-2 to TRBJ2-2, with 7 bases that match TRBD2. Germline V gene sequence: CDR1 LGHNA, CDR2 YNFKEQ. V shed 4 bases and J 6 bases; nucleotides not matched to a gene: 14. CDR3 length: 17 residues. The CDR3 bases that were read are TGTGCCAGCAGCCCTTTGGGGAGGGGTGTAGAACCCGGGGAG. Its translation is CASSPLGRGVEPGE. The whole CDR3 reads CASSPLGRGVEPGELFF.

Ten or more counts support this clone. CDR3 in amino acids: CASSTDRNSYNEQFF. The CDR3 bases that were read are TGTGCCAGCAGCACGGACAGAAACTCCTACAATGAG. This chain joins TRBV7-9 and TRBJ2-1, with D tentatively TRBD1 (6 bases). From the germline J gene comes the end of the CDR3, since the read stops 3 residues before it. The V end was cut by 5 bases, the J end by 0 bases, with 11 bases between. CDR1 is SEHNR and CDR2 is FQNEAQ in the germline V gene (reference sequence). There are 15 residues in the CDR3.

This clone has at least ten counts. CDR3 DNA, as far as it was read: TGTGCCAGTACCGTCGGGACAGATAACACCGGGGAG. It translates to CASTVGTDNTGE. The whole CDR3 is CASTVGTDNTGELFF. This chain links TRBV19 with TRBJ2-2, with 7 positions matching TRBD1. The read halts 3 residues ahead of the CDR3 end, with the missing end drawn from the germline J gene. V lost 7 bases and J lost 2; bases outside the gene matches: 7. There are 15 residues in the CDR3. Germline loops: CDR1 LNHDA, CDR2 SQIVND (reference sequence). Full variable domain (rest looked up from reference TRBV19 and TRBJ2-2): DGGITQSPKYLFRKEGQNVTLSCEQNLNHDAMYWYRQDPGQGLRLIYYSQIVNDFQKGDIAEGYSVSREKKESFPLTVTSAQKNPTAFYLCASTVGTDNTGELFFGEGSRLTVL.

This clone appeared many times. From the germline J gene comes the end of the CDR3, since the read stops 3 residues before it. This chain uses TRBV20-1 with TRBJ1-2; 12 bases line up with TRBD1. The CDR3 consists of 12 residues. Germline V CDR1 and CDR2: DFQATT, SNEGSKA (reference sequence). The sequenced CDR3 bases are TGCAGTGGGGGACAGGGGGCATCCGGC. Protein: CSGGQGASG. The whole CDR3 protein reads CSGGQGASGYTF.